What follows are 17 T cell receptor beta chains derived from one specimen sequenced in a study of blood T cells in healthy people across ages. It was with a sample-barcoded 5' primer and a J-beta primer mix that a second PCR of about 6 to 11 cycles was run. Each CDR3 protein is one row after TCRdb ran MiXCR on the 5' RACE reads. The sample contains about a million distinct CDR3 sequences, around 54% of which appear only once. Specimen: blood. These receptors all come from a woman aged 60 to 75 in good health.

The chain has TRBV28 and TRBJ1-2; D might be TRBD1 (5 bases). Germline V CDR1 and CDR2: MDHEN, SYDVKM. V was cut by 10 bases and J by 4 bases, with 7 bases left in between. The CDR3 spans 10 residues. In nucleotides, the CDR3 is TGTGCCACAGGGTTCTATGGCTACACCTTC. Translating gives CATGFYGYTF.

The chain recombines TRBV29-1 with TRBJ2-6; D not certain. The CDR3 is 18 residues long. The V end was cut by 6 bases, the J end by 3 bases, with 24 bases between. Germline-derived CDR1 and CDR2 are SQVTM and ANQGSEA. CDR3 amino acids: CSVALLLFNSCGANVLTF. The CDR3 DNA follows: TGCAGCGTCGCCCTTCTATTATTTAATTCTTGTGGGGCCAACGTCCTGACTTTC.

This clonotype occurred a few times. The chain uses TRBV27 and TRBJ2-1; D unresolved. The V gene lost 6 bases and the J gene lost 8 bases, with 26 bases spanning the gap. The germline V gene has CDR1 MNHEY and CDR2 SMNVEV (reference sequence). The CDR3 runs to 17 residues. In nucleotides, the CDR3 is TGTGCCAGCAGCCATCGAGGTGGCAAATCGGGTTACTATGAGCAGTTCTTC. The encoded protein is CASSHRGGKSGYYEQFF.

The chain combines TRBV10-3 with TRBJ2-7; 9 nucleotides line up with TRBD2. V dropped 4 bases and J dropped 3; count of bases not matched to a gene: 10. CDR3 length: 16 residues. Per germline, CDR1 ENHRY and CDR2 SYGVKD. In DNA, the CDR3 is TGTGCCATCAGTGGGGGATCTAGCGGGATCCACTACGAGCAGTACTTC. Translated: CAISGGSSGIHYEQYF.

This clonotype was recorded a few times. V is TRBV7-9 and J is TRBJ1-4, with 7 bases fitting TRBD1. Germline V lookup: CDR1 SEHNR, CDR2 FQNEAQ (reference sequence). The length of the CDR3 is 17 residues. Unmatched junction bases numbered 13, after V lost 5 bases and J lost 4 bases. The CDR3, as DNA: TGTGCCAGCAGCACGACTACCCGACAGGGTCGTAATGAAAAACTGTTTTTT. Its translation is CASSTTTRQGRNEKLFF.

The chain is built from TRBV7-9 and TRBJ2-7; 9 nucleotides align to TRBD1. CDR1 is SEHNR, CDR2 FQNEAQ, per germline (reference sequence). This CDR3 is built from 15 residues. The J segment lost 3 bases and the V segment lost 5 bases, leaving 8 bases of the junction unmatched. The CDR3 reads CASSPGDRVVYEQYF. DNA for the CDR3: TGTGCCAGCAGCCCTGGGGACAGGGTGGTCTACGAGCAGTACTTC. The full variable domain, its missing parts supplied by reference TRBV7-9 and TRBJ2-7, is DTGVSQNPRHKITKRGQNVTFRCDPISEHNRLYWYRQTLGQGPEFLTYFQNEAQLEKSRLLSDRFSAERPKGSFSTLEIQRTEQGDSAMYLCASSPGDRVVYEQYFGPGTRLTVT.

The J gene is TRBJ2-7, the V gene TRBV10-3; weak D call: TRBD2 (8 bases). This CDR3 comprises 14 residues. Between the trimmed V and J ends, which lost 10 bases and 3 bases, there was a span of 19 bases. Germline-derived CDR1 and CDR2 are ENHRY and SYGVKD. The CDR3 region has the DNA TGTGCCACCAGCGGGGGACAGCAAATCTACGAGCAGTACTTC. This translates into CATSGGQQIYEQYF.

The chain has TRBV30 and TRBJ2-5; D may be TRBD1 or TRBD2 (5 bases each). The germline gives CDR1 GTSNPN, CDR2 SVGIG (reference sequence). Between the trimmed V and J ends, which lost 2 bases and 5 bases, there was a span of 12 bases. CDR3 length: 13 residues. CDR3 DNA: TGTGCCTGGAGTCGGGGCGGAGCGGAGACCCAGTACTTC. It encodes CAWSRGGAETQYF.

This chain connects TRBV29-1 to TRBJ2-1, with D tentatively TRBD2 (5 bases). This CDR3 is built from 13 residues. V was shortened by 4 bases and J by 8 bases, with 15 bases between the two germline ends. CDR1 and CDR2 from the germline V gene are SQVTM and ANQGSEA. The CDR3 here is CSVVGARHDEQFF. In DNA form, the CDR3 reads TGCAGCGTTGTGGGAGCCAGGCATGATGAGCAGTTCTTC.

CDR3 protein: CASSQESLARIYEQYF. CDR3 DNA sequence: TGCGCCAGCAGCCAAGAGTCTCTAGCTCGGATATACGAGCAGTACTTC. This chain joins TRBV4-1 and TRBJ2-7, with a possible D match to TRBD2 (5 bases). Trimming removed 0 bases at V and 4 bases at J, with 16 bases between. The CDR3 contains 16 residues. Germline assignment: CDR1 MGHRA and CDR2 YSYEKL.

On this clonotype: One junction end disagrees with the germline gene, perhaps due to a read error. J is TRBJ2-4 and V is TRBV6-5; the D gene could be TRBD1 or TRBD2 (7 bases each). The last part of the DNA fits TRBJ2-7 better; the J call may be wrong. Germline V gene sequence: CDR1 MNHEY, CDR2 SVGAGI. The CDR3 is made up of 14 amino acids. The CDR3 DNA is TGTGCCGGCAGTCAGGGGGGGGAAGCCTACGAGCAGTACTTC. Amino acids: CAGSQGGEAYEQYF.

The chain couples TRBV2 to TRBJ2-7, with 9 bases aligning to TRBD2. Unmatched junction bases numbered 2, after V lost 2 bases and J lost 0 bases. The CDR3 loop spans 15 amino acids. The germline CDR1 and CDR2 sequences are SNHLY and FYNNEI. The CDR3: CASSEFSGSSYEQYF. The CDR3 region has the DNA TGTGCCAGCAGTGAATTTAGCGGGAGCTCCTACGAGCAGTACTTC.

The chain links TRBV29-1 to TRBJ2-1, with 9 bases that match TRBD2. CDR1 is SQVTM and CDR2 is ANQGSEA in the germline V gene. The CDR3 is 13 amino acids. V shed 4 bases and J 5 bases; nucleotides not matched to a gene: 3. CDR3 sequence (DNA): TGCAGCGTTGGACTAGCGGCACACAATGAGCAGTTCTTC. Translated: CSVGLAAHNEQFF.

This clonotype was seen a handful of times. This chain joins TRBV7-2 and TRBJ2-4; D call uncertain. The J call may be wrong; the DNA end is better matched by TRBJ2-7. The CDR3 loop spans 13 amino acids. CDR1 is SGHTA, CDR2 FQGNSA, per germline. The CDR3 DNA reads as TGTGCCAGCAGCTTAGACGCACACTACGAGCAGTACTTC. Translated: CASSLDAHYEQYF.

The chain employs TRBV27 and TRBJ1-1; the D is unclear. Trimming stripped 1 base from V and 3 bases from J, with 6 bases between. The CDR3 runs 13 residues. CDR1 MNHEY and CDR2 SMNVEV come from the germline V gene (reference sequence). CDR3 in DNA: TGTGCCAGCAGTTTATACGGCTACACTGAAGCTTTCTTT. Protein: CASSLYGYTEAFF.

The chain couples TRBV7-9 to TRBJ1-6; weak D call: TRBD1 (5 bases). The germline gives CDR1 SEHNR, CDR2 FQNEAQ (reference sequence). The CDR3 has 13 amino acids. The V end was cut by 11 bases, the J end by 7 bases, with 15 bases between. The CDR3 DNA sequence: TGTGCCGCCGGGACCTCTCAAAATTCACCCCTCCACTTT. Protein product: CAAGTSQNSPLHF.

This clonotype was observed a few times. V usage is TRBV12-3 or TRBV12-4 and J usage is TRBJ1-4; no reliable D call. The CDR3 is made up of 13 amino acids. Deletions cut 3 bases from V and 7 bases from J, with 9 bases between. The CDR3 DNA reads as TGTGCCAGCAGTTTTTCTGGAGGTGAAAAACTGTTTTTT. Residues: CASSFSGGEKLFF.